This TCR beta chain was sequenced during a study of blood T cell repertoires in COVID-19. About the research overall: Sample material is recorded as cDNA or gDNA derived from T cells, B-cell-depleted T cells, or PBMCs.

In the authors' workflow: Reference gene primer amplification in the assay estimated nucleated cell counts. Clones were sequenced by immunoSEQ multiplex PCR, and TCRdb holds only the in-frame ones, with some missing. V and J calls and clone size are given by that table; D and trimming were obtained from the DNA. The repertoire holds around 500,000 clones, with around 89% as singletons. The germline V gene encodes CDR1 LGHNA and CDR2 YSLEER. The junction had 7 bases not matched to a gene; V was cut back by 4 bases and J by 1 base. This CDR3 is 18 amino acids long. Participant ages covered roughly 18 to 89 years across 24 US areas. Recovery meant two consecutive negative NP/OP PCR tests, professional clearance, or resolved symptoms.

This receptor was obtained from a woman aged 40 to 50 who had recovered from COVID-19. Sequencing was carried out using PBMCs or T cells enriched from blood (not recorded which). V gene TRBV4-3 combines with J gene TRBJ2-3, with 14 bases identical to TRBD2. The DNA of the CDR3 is TGCGCCAGCAGCCTAGGACTAGCGGGAGGTTCAGGCACAGATACGCAGTATTTT. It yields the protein CASSLGLAGGSGTDTQYF.